The sequence of this TCR beta chain was determined in a study of Ad26.COV2.S vaccination and SARS-CoV-2 variants (dated by TCRdb to 2020 to 2023). Study-level background: Vaccine-arm donors came from COV1001, a multicentre, randomized, double-blind, placebo-controlled phase I-IIa trial of Ad26.COV2.S in healthy adults. Ad26.COV2.S was administered intramuscularly at a dose of 5x10^10 or 1x10^11 viral particles, either as one shot or as two shots given 56 days apart. Sequencing of the TCRbeta repertoire served to evaluate the specificity and breadth of SARS-CoV-2-reactive T cell receptors following Ad26.COV2.S vaccination. A total of some 30 samples were included in the TCR-sequenced set, comprising some 20 Ad26.COV2.S vaccine recipients, 5 placebo recipients and 8 SARS-CoV-2 convalescent individuals. Trial participants were randomized into five groups of five: low-dose or high-dose Ad26.COV2.S given once or twice, or placebo on both occasions. Investigators remained blinded to trial group allocation during experiments and outcome assessment. Beyond this particular receptor, the publication reports: Compared with placebo recipients, Ad26.COV2.S recipients showed higher spike-specific TCR breadth (P = 0.0014). The study lacked the statistical power to compare responses across vaccine doses or regimens. According to the authors, total T cell responses may have been underestimated by the TCR breadth and depth analyses. Non-spike TCR breadth was comparable between vaccine and placebo recipients, consistent with the vaccine containing only spike. After vaccination, substantial breadth of spike-specific CD8+ and CD4+ T cell responses was reported.

Relative to germline, V is 5 bases shorter and J is 0 bases shorter, with 7 bases between their ends. The CDR1 and CDR2 encoded by the germline V gene are SGHTA and FQGNSA. Spanning cysteine to phenylalanine, the CDR3 consists of 13 amino acids. Kept here is only the CDR3 DNA, which spans 39 bases and is read in frame from base 1. The immunoSEQ Assay was the method used to sequence TCRbeta CDR3 regions. After extraction, genomic DNA underwent amplification by bias-controlled multiplex PCR, followed by high-throughput sequencing. The paper's data handling went like this. Collapsing and filtering of sequences were performed to quantify the absolute abundance of each unique TCRbeta CDR3 region. T cell fraction was estimated by normalizing TCRbeta template counts to usable DNA, with usable DNA measured through amplification of reference genes found in all nucleated cells. Repertoire TCRs were annotated as SARS-CoV-2-specific when V gene, CDR3 amino acid sequence and J gene were exactly matched to a known reactive TCR set. The reference SARS-CoV-2 TCR set was obtained from MIRA and was filtered for enrichment in COVID-19-positive ImmuneCODE repertoires, whereby public or cross-reactive TCRs were removed. Using the MIRA antigens, annotated TCRs were further analysed by specific ORF or by position within an ORF. Breadth was defined as annotated unique rearrangements over total unique productive rearrangements; depth was the summed frequency of those rearrangements. Group comparisons of TCR breadth used two-sided Wilcoxon rank-sum tests. Here the immuneACCESS table is served through TCRdb, limited to in-frame sequences with V and J called. Missing clones are a known gap in these copies; in checked studies unresolved V genes cover under half, and the rest lacks a known reason. Clone size and the V and J calls come from that table; the DNA yielded D and trimming. This sample comprises fewer than 600,000 clones, 80% to 90% of them detected only once. The ten largest clones add up to about 1.5% of the sample.

The treatment or condition label, as the study defines it: over 15 received Ad26.COV2.S at low or high dose, single or two shots; roughly five received placebo; per-sample allocation not given. For vaccine and placebo recipients, repertoires were sequenced using samples collected on day 63 after the first injection. Cohort 1b enrolled around 23 adults aged 18-55 years at a single site in Boston, USA, between 29 July and 7 August 2020. Ad26.COV2.S was a replication-incompetent adenovirus type 26 vector that expressed a prefusion-stabilized SARS-CoV-2 spike protein derived from the original Wuhan strain. Concerning this clone itself: Its antigen is still unknown. No much larger clonotype is one base removed from it; base qualities were not supplied.

This TCR derives from a person aged 18-60 years who received the Ad26.COV2.S COVID-19 vaccine or a placebo. The V and J genes are TRBV7-2 and TRBJ1-1; no confident D gene assignment can be made. This material consisted of peripheral blood, taken in a trial of Ad26.COV2.S vaccine versus placebo. The sequenced DNA is TGTGCCAGCAGCCCTACAGTGAACACTGAAGCTTTCTTT. This is translated as CASSPTVNTEAFF.